This passage covers 32 T cell receptor beta chains from one sample sequenced in a study of T-cell memory formation after mild COVID-19. From the 5' RACE reads, TCRdb called clonotypes with MiXCR, one entry per CDR3 protein. The repertoire has 350,000 to 450,000 distinct CDR3 sequences, around 18% of them found once; the top ten carry approximately 8.1%. Specimen: PBMCs or a T cell subset sorted from them (not recorded which). These receptors all stem from an adult woman who had mild COVID-19 (a few samples of this study predate the infection). Cell type and time point are not known.

V and J are TRBV29-1 and TRBJ2-1; the match to TRBD2 covers 7 bases. The CDR3 runs to 16 residues. CDR1 is SQVTM, CDR2 ANQGSEA, per germline. The ends lost 6 bases at V and 7 bases at J; junction bases unmatched: 18. The CDR3 here is CSVKAGADLAENEQFF. The CDR3 coding sequence is TGCAGCGTGAAGGCTGGTGCGGACCTAGCGGAGAATGAGCAGTTCTTC.

This clonotype came up a few times. This chain links TRBV20-1 with TRBJ2-3, with D perhaps given as TRBD1 or TRBD2 (6 bases each). From germline, CDR1 is DFQATT and CDR2 SNEGSKA (reference sequence). V lost 3 bases to trimming and J lost 2 bases, with 15 bases between them. The CDR3 loop spans 15 amino acids. CDR3 protein: CSARDQGRHTDTQYF. CDR3 DNA: TGCAGTGCTAGGGATCAGGGGAGGCACACAGATACGCAGTATTTT.

Only a few counts were recorded for this clonotype. The V call is TRBV4-1, the J call TRBJ2-3; a weak D match, TRBD2 (5 bases). CDR1 is MGHRA and CDR2 is YSYEKL in the germline V gene. This CDR3 is built from 15 residues. V lost 1 base and J lost 4, with 12 bases in between. DNA of the CDR3: TGCGCCAGCAGCCAAGTGTGGAGGATTCCAGATACGCAGTATTTT. Its protein is CASSQVWRIPDTQYF.

This clonotype was found a few times. V and J are TRBV7-9 and TRBJ2-1; D is uncertain. Germline loops: CDR1 SEHNR, CDR2 FQNEAQ (reference sequence). CDR3 length: 16 amino acids. V was cut by 4 bases and J by 9 bases, with 22 bases left in between. The CDR3 DNA sequence: TGTGCCAGCAGCTCCCTCCCGGGTCCTAAACTCGGTGAGCAGTTCTTC. It is translated as CASSSLPGPKLGEQFF.

This clonotype has only a few counts. V is TRBV4-2 and J is TRBJ2-3; D is unresolved. The CDR3 covers 16 residues. Germline CDR1 reads LGHNA; CDR2 reads YNFKEQ. Deletions cut 2 bases from V and 2 bases from J, with 14 bases between. CDR3 region: CASSQRMELSTDTQYF. The CDR3 nucleotides read TGTGCCAGCAGCCAACGGATGGAATTATCCACAGATACGCAGTATTTT.

This chain links TRBV29-1 with TRBJ1-1, with 8 positions matching TRBD1. J lost 5 bases, V lost 0 bases, and 5 bases had no gene match. Germline V gene lookup returns CDR1 SQVTM and CDR2 ANQGSEA. This CDR3 is 14 amino acids long. The CDR3 nucleotides read TGCAGCGTTGAAGAAACAGGGGGAAGGACTGAAGCTTTCTTT. It is translated as CSVEETGGRTEAFF.

The chain has TRBV24-1 and TRBJ2-1, with 12 bases lining up with TRBD2. The CDR3 totals 17 residues. Germline V CDR1 and CDR2: KGHDR, SFDVKD. V gave up 4 bases and J gave up 0 bases; unmatched junction bases: 3. The CDR3 DNA reads as TGTGCCACCAGTGACCCTAGCGGGAGGGGCTCCTACAATGAGCAGTTCTTC. It yields the protein CATSDPSGRGSYNEQFF.

This sequence joins TRBV10-3 and TRBJ1-5; D possibly corresponds to TRBD1 (5 bases). Trimming shortened V by 0 bases and J by 7 bases, and 13 bases separated the two germline ends. In germline, CDR1 is ENHRY, CDR2 SYGVKD. The CDR3 loop spans 15 amino acids. CDR3 bases: TGTGCCATCAGTGAGTCTGTAGGGGTTTACCAGCCCCAGCATTTT. Amino acid sequence: CAISESVGVYQPQHF.

This clonotype appeared a few times. The chain combines TRBV2 with TRBJ2-1; 11 bases map to TRBD2. The CDR3 covers 13 residues. J gave up 4 bases and V 11 bases, and 4 bases lay outside the gene matches. The germline CDR1 and CDR2 sequences are SNHLY and FYNNEI. The CDR3 coding sequence is TGTGCCGAGGGGACTAGCGGTTACAATGAGCAGTTCTTC. This encodes CAEGTSGYNEQFF.

The rearrangement joins TRBV5-6 to TRBJ2-3; D not resolved. The CDR3 runs to 12 residues. Trimming left V 3 bases short and J 6 bases short, with 8 bases between. Germline CDR1 reads SGHDT; CDR2 reads YYEEEE. CDR3 sequence (DNA): TGTGCCAGCAGCTCAGTCGGGGATACGCAGTATTTT. This sequence encodes CASSSVGDTQYF.

This clonotype was picked up a small number of times. The J gene is TRBJ2-3, the V gene TRBV5-4; 12 nucleotides match TRBD2. The CDR3 length is 16 residues. Trimming at V came to 2 bases and at J to 4 bases, leaving 5 bases not matched to a gene. Germline CDR1 reads SGHNT; CDR2 reads YYREEE (reference sequence). DNA for the CDR3: TGTGCCAGCAGCTTCGGGGGACTAGCGGGCCCAGATACGCAGTATTTT. This gives the protein CASSFGGLAGPDTQYF.

This clonotype has a handful of counts. The V gene is TRBV15, the J gene TRBJ2-7, with 13 bases lining up with TRBD2. Per the germline V gene, CDR1 is LNHNV and CDR2 is YYDKDF (reference sequence). The CDR3 totals 14 residues. The V and J ends lost 3 bases and 4 bases, in that order; junction bases with no gene match: 0. The DNA for the CDR3 is TGTGCCACCAGCAGGGGACTAGCGGGATACGAGCAGTACTTC. The encoded protein is CATSRGLAGYEQYF.

The rearrangement joins TRBV4-1 to TRBJ2-7; D possibly corresponds to TRBD1 (6 bases). Per the germline V gene, CDR1 is MGHRA and CDR2 is YSYEKL. CDR3 length: 14 amino acids. The germline V and J ends were trimmed by 3 bases and 4 bases, with 13 bases remaining between them. DNA for the CDR3: TGCGCCAGCAGCCAGGAACAGGGAAGGTACGAGCAGTACTTC. Its translation is CASSQEQGRYEQYF.

This clonotype was detected only a few times. The chain joins TRBV4-3 to TRBJ2-1; 9 bases match TRBD1. The CDR3 runs 13 residues. The V gene's germline CDR1 is LGHNA and CDR2 YSLEER. The junction had 2 bases not matched to a gene; V was cut back by 2 bases and J by 9 bases. The CDR3 DNA reads as TGCGCCAGCAGCCAATGGACAGGGGCTGAGCAGTTCTTC. It encodes CASSQWTGAEQFF.

The chain uses TRBV5-1 and TRBJ2-2, with 8 bases that match TRBD2. The V and J ends lost 5 bases and 0 bases, in that order; junction bases with no gene match: 3. Looked up from germline, CDR1 is SGHRS and CDR2 is YFSETQ. This CDR3 has 15 residues. This CDR3 reads CASRLAGPNTGELFF. CDR3 sequence (DNA): TGCGCCAGCAGGCTAGCGGGTCCGAACACCGGGGAGCTGTTTTTT.

This clonotype was observed a few times. This chain uses TRBV25-1 with TRBJ2-1; D not resolved. Trimming shortened V by 5 bases and J by 9 bases, and 14 bases separated the two germline ends. There are 13 residues in the CDR3. Germline V gene lookup returns CDR1 MGHDK and CDR2 SYGVNS. Here the CDR3 reads CASSFSLSGEQFF. CDR3 nucleotide sequence: TGTGCCAGCAGTTTCTCGTTATCGGGTGAGCAGTTCTTC.

J is TRBJ2-3 and V is TRBV11-2, with 14 bases aligning to TRBD2. The germline CDR1 and CDR2 sequences are SGHAT and FQNNGV. The V and J ends lost 5 bases and 7 bases, in that order; junction bases with no gene match: 5. This CDR3 is 15 amino acids long. This CDR3 reads CASSRLAGGPHTQYF. In nucleotides, the CDR3 is TGTGCCAGCAGCAGACTAGCGGGGGGGCCTCATACGCAGTATTTT.

There are a few counts of this clonotype. The J gene is TRBJ2-7, the V gene TRBV12-3 or TRBV12-4; 7 bases are shared with TRBD2. This CDR3 comprises 14 residues. J was trimmed by 1 base and V by 10 bases; bases with no gene match: 10. The CDR3 DNA reads as TGTGCCACCGCGCAGCGGGATAAGTCCTACGAGCAGTACTTC. This translates into CATAQRDKSYEQYF.

The genes are TRBV24-1 and TRBJ1-2; the D is unclear. V was pared by 0 bases and J by 3 bases, with 7 bases between. CDR3 length: 14 amino acids. Germline assignment: CDR1 KGHDR and CDR2 SFDVKD. The CDR3 loop reads CATSDLNRHYGYTF. The CDR3 DNA follows: TGTGCCACCAGTGATTTGAACAGACACTATGGCTACACCTTC.

The rearrangement links TRBV6-1 to TRBJ2-7, with D maybe TRBD2 (6 bases). CDR3 length: 16 residues. V shed 1 base and J shed 3 bases, with 16 bases lying between them. Germline CDR1 MNHNS, CDR2 SASEGT. The CDR3 loop is CASSEGRREWYYEQYF. Written as DNA, the CDR3 is TGTGCCAGCAGTGAAGGCAGGAGGGAATGGTACTACGAGCAGTACTTC.

This chain connects TRBV6-2 or TRBV6-3 to TRBJ2-7; D is possibly TRBD2 (6 bases). This CDR3 has 12 residues. CDR1 and CDR2 from the germline V gene are MNHEY and SVGEGT. Trimming left V 6 bases short and J 0 bases short, with 6 bases between. The CDR3 loop is CASRTSSYEQYF. The CDR3, as DNA: TGTGCCAGCAGGACTAGCTCCTACGAGCAGTACTTC.

This clonotype was counted between two and nine times. The chain recombines TRBV5-1 with TRBJ2-6, with D possibly TRBD1 on 5 matching bases. Germline V gives CDR1 SGHRS, CDR2 YFSETQ. Deletions cut 7 bases from V and 4 bases from J, with 18 bases between. The length of the CDR3 is 16 residues. CDR3 DNA: TGCGCCAGCGAGTTCACCCCAGGGTCAGGGGCCAACGTCCTGACTTTC. Residues: CASEFTPGSGANVLTF.

This clonotype was counted a few times. The chain couples TRBV9 to TRBJ1-2; 7 positions match TRBD1. The trim removed 1 base at V and 2 bases at J, leaving 2 bases unmatched. In germline, CDR1 is SGDLS, CDR2 YYNGEE. This CDR3 comprises 14 residues. Here the CDR3 reads CASSVSQGNYGYTF. In DNA, the CDR3 is TGTGCCAGCAGCGTATCACAGGGGAACTATGGCTACACCTTC.

The table lists this clonotype with a few counts. The chain couples TRBV9 to TRBJ2-1, with D possibly being TRBD2 (5 bases). The V gene's germline CDR1 is SGDLS and CDR2 YYNGEE. There are 16 residues in the CDR3. Between the trimmed V and J ends, which lost 4 bases and 7 bases, there was a span of 21 bases. The CDR3 region has the DNA TGTGCCAGCAGCCCAATCGGGATGGGAACCCCAAATGAGCAGTTCTTC. It yields the protein CASSPIGMGTPNEQFF.

This clonotype was found a few times. The chain has TRBV11-2 and TRBJ1-1; 7 bases line up with TRBD1. Germline loops: CDR1 SGHAT, CDR2 FQNNGV. The length of the CDR3 is 14 residues. J gave up 4 bases and V 0 bases, and 2 bases lay outside the gene matches. The CDR3: CASSLEDRITEAFF. The CDR3 DNA is TGTGCCAGCAGCTTAGAGGACAGGATCACTGAAGCTTTCTTT.

The chain uses TRBV5-5 and TRBJ2-2; D not resolved. CDR3 length: 13 amino acids. Germline lookup yields CDR1 SGHKS and CDR2 YYEKEE (reference sequence). V was pared by 4 bases and J by 5 bases, with 9 bases between. DNA for the CDR3: TGTGCCAGCAGCCATCAGGAGACCGGGGAGCTGTTTTTT. It is translated as CASSHQETGELFF.

The chain has TRBV12-3 or TRBV12-4 and TRBJ2-2; D is perhaps TRBD1 or TRBD2 (7 bases each). Trimming removed 0 bases from V and 4 bases from J, with 15 bases in between. The CDR3 is 17 amino acids. The CDR3 coding sequence is TGTGCCAGCAGTTTAGCGGGGAGGGGGCAAGGCACCGGGGAGCTGTTTTTT. Translated, it gives CASSLAGRGQGTGELFF.

V is TRBV4-3 and J is TRBJ2-1, with a weak D call TRBD2 (5 bases). The CDR3 runs to 15 residues. Germline CDR1 and CDR2: LGHNA and YSLEER. Trimming removed 0 bases at V and 8 bases at J, with 14 bases between. This chain's CDR3 is CASSQDPTRLDEQFF. Here the CDR3 DNA reads TGCGCCAGCAGCCAAGATCCCACTAGGCTAGATGAGCAGTTCTTC.

This clonotype was counted between two and nine times. The chain recombines TRBV19 with TRBJ1-2; no clear D gene. V was trimmed by 6 bases and J by 3 bases, leaving 20 bases between them. CDR1 and CDR2 from the germline V gene are LNHDA and SQIVND (reference sequence). The CDR3 has 16 amino acids. CDR3: CASSLQSGPPDYGYTF. CDR3 DNA sequence: TGTGCCAGTAGCCTACAAAGCGGGCCCCCGGACTATGGCTACACCTTC. Combining the CDR3 with reference TRBV19 and TRBJ1-2 gives the whole variable domain DGGITQSPKYLFRKEGQNVTLSCEQNLNHDAMYWYRQDPGQGLRLIYYSQIVNDFQKGDIAEGYSVSREKKESFPLTVTSAQKNPTAFYLCASSLQSGPPDYGYTFGSGTRLTVV.

This clonotype was counted between two and nine times. This chain joins TRBV2 and TRBJ1-6; perhaps TRBD1 as D (5 bases). Germline loops: CDR1 SNHLY, CDR2 FYNNEI. Between the trimmed V and J ends, which lost 3 bases and 4 bases, there was a span of 13 bases. There are 16 residues in the CDR3. The CDR3 DNA reads TGTGCCAGCAGTGAGGGCAGGGAGGGTTATAATTCACCCCTCCACTTT. It is translated as CASSEGREGYNSPLHF.

This clonotype appeared a few times. The chain uses TRBV20-1 and TRBJ1-2; 7 nucleotides align to TRBD1. The CDR3 spans 15 residues. Germline trimming cut 5 bases from V and 5 bases from J; bases unmatched to any gene: 14. Germline CDR1 DFQATT, CDR2 SNEGSKA (reference sequence). CDR3 sequence: CSAVYPAGTAYGYTF. CDR3 DNA sequence: TGCAGTGCTGTCTACCCAGCCGGGACAGCATATGGCTACACCTTC.

V is TRBV20-1 and J is TRBJ1-5; weak D call: TRBD1 (6 bases). Trimming took 5 bases from V and 1 from J, leaving 12 bases between them. This CDR3 spans 14 amino acids. CDR1 is DFQATT and CDR2 is SNEGSKA in the germline V gene (reference sequence). CDR3 residues: CSAFPGHSNQPQHF. The CDR3 coding sequence is TGCAGTGCTTTTCCGGGACACAGCAATCAGCCCCAGCATTTT.